This is a list of T cell receptor beta chains from one sample in a study of control samples from healthy donors and cancer patients. Libraries were prepared by immunoSEQ multiplex PCR; TCRdb keeps only in-frame clonotypes and omits some of them. The table records 150,000 or so clones, around 96% of them present only once. Sequenced input: blood. Receptors originate from a middle-aged man in good health. CDR3s include the opening cysteine and the closing phenylalanine or tryptophan. D genes are given only for firm matches. Clone size is not always given. Where it is, it says once, few, many or a class for expanded clones.

j_call: TRBJ2-1
clone_size: once
d_call: NA
v_call: TRBV5-6
cdr3_nt: TGTGCCAGCAGATCATTCTTCGGGGACAATGAGCAGTTCTTC
cdr3_aa: CASRSFFGDNEQFF

j_call: TRBJ1-1
clone_size: NA
d_call: NA
v_call: TRBV19
cdr3_nt: TGTGCCAGTAGTATCCAGGCAGGGGCGACTGAAGCTTTCTTT
cdr3_aa: CASSIQAGATEAFF

j_call: TRBJ2-1
clone_size: once
d_call: TRBD2
v_call: TRBV25-1
cdr3_nt: TGTGCCAGCAGTGAACCGGGGGGGGACAATGAGCAGTTCTTC
cdr3_aa: CASSEPGGDNEQFF

j_call: TRBJ2-7
clone_size: NA
d_call: TRBD2
v_call: TRBV12-3/TRBV12-4
cdr3_nt: TGTGCCAGCAGTTTTGCTAGCGGGGGGGAGCAGTACTTC
cdr3_aa: CASSFASGGEQYF

j_call: TRBJ2-7
clone_size: NA
d_call: NA
v_call: TRBV7-8
cdr3_nt: TGTGCCAGTTCAGCCGGGGCCTACGAGCAGTACTTC
cdr3_aa: CASSAGAYEQYF

j_call: TRBJ1-6
clone_size: NA
d_call: NA
v_call: TRBV27
cdr3_nt: TGTGCCAGCAGTTTTCGGGGTATCGGTAATTCACCCCTCCACTTT
cdr3_aa: CASSFRGIGNSPLHF

j_call: TRBJ1-1
clone_size: NA
d_call: NA
v_call: TRBV7-9
cdr3_nt: TGTGCCAGCAGCTTGGGCGTGGGGTTTAACACTGAAGCTTTCTTT
cdr3_aa: CASSLGVGFNTEAFF

j_call: TRBJ1-1
clone_size: NA
d_call: NA
v_call: TRBV13
cdr3_nt: TGTGCCAGCAGCTTATACAGGACGAACACTGAAGCTTTCTTT
cdr3_aa: CASSLYRTNTEAFF

j_call: TRBJ1-3
clone_size: NA
d_call: NA
v_call: TRBV4-2
cdr3_nt: TGTGCCAGCAGCCCAACTTCCTCTGGAAACACCATATATTTT
cdr3_aa: CASSPTSSGNTIYF

j_call: TRBJ1-6
clone_size: NA
d_call: NA
v_call: TRBV10-3
cdr3_nt: TGTGCCATCAGTGGCGGACCCGATTCACCCCTCCACTTT
cdr3_aa: CAISGGPDSPLHF

j_call: TRBJ1-6
clone_size: NA
d_call: NA
v_call: TRBV7-6
cdr3_nt: TGTGCCAGCAGCTTGAGTTGGCAAAATTCACCCCTCCACTTT
cdr3_aa: CASSLSWQNSPLHF

j_call: TRBJ2-2
clone_size: NA
d_call: NA
v_call: TRBV12-5
cdr3_nt: TGTGCTAGTACAGCTGGGTATACGAACACCGGGGAGCTGTTTTTT
cdr3_aa: CASTAGYTNTGELFF

j_call: TRBJ2-7
clone_size: NA
d_call: TRBD2
v_call: TRBV3-1/TRBV3-2
cdr3_nt: TGTGCCAGCAGCCAAGGCCGGGGGGTCGAGCAGTACTTC
cdr3_aa: CASSQGRGVEQYF

j_call: TRBJ1-1
clone_size: NA
d_call: NA
v_call: TRBV21-1
cdr3_nt: TGTGCCGTCAAGGGAGGGGATGGTACTGAAGCTTTCTTT
cdr3_aa: CAVKGGDGTEAFF

j_call: TRBJ1-6
clone_size: NA
d_call: NA
v_call: TRBV5-4
cdr3_nt: TGTGCCAGCGGGTACGGGCTGAATAATTCACCCCTCCACTTT
cdr3_aa: CASGYGLNNSPLHF

j_call: TRBJ1-3
clone_size: NA
d_call: NA
v_call: TRBV5-4
cdr3_nt: TGTGCCAGCAGCTTGGGCGGCGCTGGAAACACCATATATTTT
cdr3_aa: CASSLGGAGNTIYF

j_call: TRBJ2-3
clone_size: NA
d_call: TRBD1
v_call: TRBV25-1
cdr3_nt: TGTGCCAGCAGTGGACCCGGGACAGGGGTGACAGATACGCAGTATTTT
cdr3_aa: CASSGPGTGVTDTQYF

j_call: TRBJ1-1
clone_size: NA
d_call: TRBD1
v_call: TRBV11-2
cdr3_nt: TGTGCCAGCAGCTTAGGGACAGGTCCCCTACCGGAAGCTTTCTTT
cdr3_aa: CASSLGTGPLPEAFF